Each of the 30 T cell receptor beta chains below was sequenced from the same sample in a study of T cell changes during pregnancy in multiple sclerosis. The assay was immunoSEQ multiplex PCR, and TCRdb's table has in-frame clones only and misses some. Among about 40,000 clones, approximately 94% were seen once, and the ten largest hold more than 1.5%. The source was peripheral blood, collected in the third trimester of pregnancy. All receptors come from a female donor with multiple sclerosis, enrolled in a pregnancy study.

The rearrangement uses TRBV2 and TRBJ2-5, with a weak D call TRBD1 (6 bases). Germline V gene sequence: CDR1 SNHLY, CDR2 FYNNEI. Trimming left V 3 bases short and J 5 bases short, with 13 bases between. The CDR3 spans 14 residues. The CDR3, as DNA: TGTGCCAGCAGTGACCCCAGGGGAGTGGAGACCCAGTACTTC. Its protein product is CASSDPRGVETQYF.

CDR3 loop: CSVEDRDGRDTQYF. Here the CDR3 DNA reads TGCAGCGTTGAGGACAGGGACGGGCGTGATACGCAGTATTTT. The V gene is TRBV29-1, the J gene TRBJ2-3; 8 bases are a match to TRBD1. The CDR3 is 14 amino acids. V dropped 3 bases and J dropped 6; count of bases not matched to a gene: 8. Germline assignment: CDR1 SQVTM and CDR2 ANQGSEA.

The chain carries TRBV18 and TRBJ2-1, with TRBD1 matching 7 bases. This CDR3 region has 15 residues. Looked up from germline, CDR1 is KGHSH and CDR2 is LQKENI. V lost 3 bases and J lost 4; bases outside the gene matches: 6. CDR3 protein: CASSPEGGYYNEQFF. DNA for the CDR3: TGTGCCAGCTCACCGGAAGGGGGCTATTACAATGAGCAGTTCTTC.

The rearrangement joins TRBV30 to TRBJ2-7, with TRBD1 matching 8 bases. V trimming: 1 base; J trimming: 0 bases; junction bases outside the gene matches: 2. CDR1 is GTSNPN and CDR2 is SVGIG in the germline V gene (reference sequence). The length of the CDR3 is 14 residues. The CDR3 nucleotides read TGTGCCTGGAGTGGGGACAGGAGCTCCTACGAGCAGTACTTC. Protein: CAWSGDRSSYEQYF.

The chain joins TRBV18 to TRBJ1-2; 7 bases agree with TRBD1. The V and J ends lost 3 bases and 2 bases, in that order; junction bases with no gene match: 9. From germline, CDR1 is KGHSH and CDR2 LQKENI. The CDR3 runs 16 residues. CDR3 protein: CASSPRGTDLNYGYTF. The CDR3 region has the DNA TGTGCCAGCTCACCCCGGGGGACAGATCTGAACTATGGCTACACCTTC. Looking up the rest from reference TRBV18 and TRBJ1-2 gives the full variable domain: NAGVMQNPRHLVRRRGQEARLRCSPMKGHSHVYWYRQLPEEGLKFMVYLQKENIIDESGMPKERFSAEFPKEGPSILRIQQVVRGDSAAYFCASSPRGTDLNYGYTFGSGTRLTVV.

This chain joins TRBV2 and TRBJ2-7; D is uncertain. Trimming took 6 bases from V and 6 from J, leaving 9 bases between them. This CDR3 spans 11 amino acids. Germline lookup yields CDR1 SNHLY and CDR2 FYNNEI. This chain's CDR3 is CASSNVAEQYF. The CDR3, as DNA: TGTGCCAGCAGCAACGTAGCCGAGCAGTACTTC.

DNA for the CDR3: TGTGCCAGCGTCGGACGGGGGACCGGGGAGAAGACCCAGTACTTC. Its translation is CASVGRGTGEKTQYF. This sequence joins TRBV6-5 and TRBJ2-5; weak D call: TRBD2 (6 bases). CDR3 length: 15 amino acids. V was pared by 8 bases and J by 6 bases, with 22 bases between. CDR1 is MNHEY and CDR2 is SVGAGI in the germline V gene.

The chain is built from TRBV28 and TRBJ1-4, with 10 bases aligning to TRBD1. The CDR3 runs to 16 residues. Germline CDR1 MDHEN, CDR2 SYDVKM. V shed 5 bases and J 6 bases; nucleotides not matched to a gene: 9. The CDR3 DNA is TGTGCCAGCAGTACCGCCGACGGGACAGGGGATGAAAAACTGTTTTTT. Translation gives CASSTADGTGDEKLFF.

The chain is built from TRBV9 and TRBJ1-6; D may be TRBD1 (5 bases). This CDR3 region has 15 residues. Germline assignment: CDR1 SGDLS and CDR2 YYNGEE. V lost 4 bases to trimming and J lost 12 bases, with 20 bases between them. CDR3 in amino acids: CASSSGIVFGEPLHF. The CDR3 region has the DNA TGTGCCAGCAGCTCAGGGATCGTTTTTGGGGAACCCCTCCACTTT.

The chain has TRBV6-5 and TRBJ2-7; tentative D call: TRBD1 (6 bases). Trimming stripped 0 bases from V and 2 bases from J, with 11 bases between. The CDR3 is 15 amino acids. Germline V gene sequence: CDR1 MNHEY, CDR2 SVGAGI. CDR3 sequence: CASSYSAGVPYEQYF. The DNA for the CDR3 is TGTGCCAGCAGTTACTCGGCAGGGGTCCCCTACGAGCAGTACTTC.

The chain uses TRBV5-1 and TRBJ1-1, with TRBD1 identical over 8 bases. CDR1 and CDR2 (germline): SGHRS, YFSETQ. V was clipped by 0 bases and J by 0 bases; unmatched bases: 4. The CDR3 totals 16 residues. The CDR3 DNA reads as TGCGCCAGCAGCTTGGGAGACAGGGGCATGAACACTGAAGCTTTCTTT. As protein: CASSLGDRGMNTEAFF.

The V call is TRBV5-8, the J call TRBJ2-2; 10 positions agree with TRBD2. The J segment lost 2 bases and the V segment lost 4 bases, leaving 5 bases of the junction unmatched. CDR1 is SGHTS and CDR2 is YDEGEE in the germline V gene. The CDR3 contains 16 residues. Here the CDR3 DNA reads TGTGCCAGCAGCCTCGGACTAGCGGTCAACACCGGGGAGCTGTTTTTT. Translating it yields CASSLGLAVNTGELFF.

The V call is TRBV6-5, the J call TRBJ1-1; possibly TRBD1 for D (6 bases). This CDR3 has 16 residues. Between the trimmed V and J ends, which lost 0 bases and 3 bases, there was a span of 14 bases. The germline CDR1 and CDR2 sequences are MNHEY and SVGAGI. The CDR3 reads CASSYSVGGRDTEAFF. In DNA, the CDR3 is TGTGCCAGCAGTTACTCTGTCGGGGGGCGAGACACTGAAGCTTTCTTT.

This clone came up once. V is TRBV28 and J is TRBJ2-1; 8 bases agree with TRBD2. The CDR3 runs 17 residues. The germline V gene encodes CDR1 MDHEN and CDR2 SYDVKM. J lost 4 bases, V lost 2 bases, and 10 bases had no gene match. The DNA for the CDR3 is TGTGCCAGCAGTTTAGGGGGGGTAGCGGGAAATTACAATGAGCAGTTCTTC. Residues: CASSLGGVAGNYNEQFF.

This clone was recorded only once. The V gene is TRBV6-5, the J gene TRBJ2-1; TRBD2 agrees at 11 bases. This CDR3 is built from 14 residues. The germline V gene has CDR1 MNHEY and CDR2 SVGAGI. V dropped 4 bases and J dropped 6; count of bases not matched to a gene: 2. CDR3 amino acids: CASSLAGGVNEQFF. The CDR3 DNA reads as TGTGCCAGCAGTTTAGCGGGAGGGGTCAATGAGCAGTTCTTC.

This chain uses TRBV15 with TRBJ1-1; tentative D call: TRBD1 (6 bases). The CDR3 runs 14 residues. The V end lost 3 bases, the J end lost 3 bases, and 11 bases lay between the germline ends. CDR1 is LNHNV and CDR2 is YYDKDF in the germline V gene (reference sequence). CDR3 DNA sequence: TGTGCCACCAGCAGGACAGGAGTTTACACTGAAGCTTTCTTT. This codes for CATSRTGVYTEAFF.

The V gene is TRBV7-2, the J gene TRBJ2-5; 12 bases are shared with TRBD2. Germline V gene lookup returns CDR1 SGHTA and CDR2 FQGNSA. The CDR3 spans 16 residues. Losses at the gene ends were 2 bases for V and 7 bases for J; bases not matched to a gene: 8. CDR3 region: CASSLHLAGGLGTQYF. The CDR3 DNA sequence: TGTGCCAGCAGCTTACATCTAGCGGGGGGGCTAGGGACCCAGTACTTC. Full variable domain (outside the CDR3, taken from reference TRBV7-2 and TRBJ2-5): GAGVSQSPSNKVTEKGKDVELRCDPISGHTALYWYRQSLGQGLEFLIYFQGNSAPDKSGLPSDRFSAERTGGSVSTLTIQRTQQEDSAVYLCASSLHLAGGLGTQYFGPGTRLLVL.

The chain uses TRBV11-2 and TRBJ2-5, with a possible D match to TRBD2 (5 bases). The CDR3 has 13 amino acids. V shed 5 bases and J shed 2 bases, with 9 bases lying between them. CDR1 is SGHAT, CDR2 FQNNGV, per germline. The CDR3 sequence: CASSEDWQETQYF. In DNA form, the CDR3 reads TGTGCCAGCAGCGAGGACTGGCAAGAGACCCAGTACTTC.

The chain recombines TRBV7-2 with TRBJ2-2, with a weak D call TRBD1 (5 bases). Between the trimmed V and J ends, which lost 4 bases and 8 bases, there was a span of 8 bases. The CDR3 loop spans 12 amino acids. CDR1 and CDR2 (germline): SGHTA, FQGNSA. The CDR3 loop is CASSSRGGELFF. The CDR3 nucleotides are TGTGCCAGCAGCTCTAGGGGAGGGGAGCTGTTTTTT.

This clone was seen more than once but under ten times. The chain recombines TRBV27 with TRBJ2-3; D is perhaps TRBD1 (5 bases). V was clipped by 3 bases and J by 2 bases, with 6 bases between them. CDR1 is MNHEY, CDR2 SMNVEV, per germline (reference sequence). CDR3 length: 13 amino acids. As DNA, the CDR3 is TGTGCCAGCAGTTTCAGGGCCACAGATACGCAGTATTTT. Protein product: CASSFRATDTQYF.

The rearrangement links TRBV10-3 to TRBJ2-2; 12 positions agree with TRBD2. The length of the CDR3 is 16 residues. Germline-derived CDR1 and CDR2 are ENHRY and SYGVKD. V lost 6 bases and J lost 3; bases outside the gene matches: 5. CDR3 amino acids: CAIRHASGGDTGELFF. In DNA form, the CDR3 reads TGTGCCATCAGACATGCTAGCGGGGGGGACACCGGGGAGCTGTTTTTT.

V gene TRBV10-3 combines with J gene TRBJ1-1, with D unresolved. CDR1 and CDR2 (germline): ENHRY, SYGVKD. CDR3 length: 13 amino acids. The V and J ends lost 3 bases and 5 bases respectively, with 10 bases between them. Written as DNA, the CDR3 is TGTGCCATCAGTGACCAACGGCGGACTGAAGCTTTCTTT. Translating it yields CAISDQRRTEAFF.

The chain has TRBV28 and TRBJ2-7; 8 nucleotides agree with TRBD2. V lost 2 bases to trimming and J lost 3 bases; unmatched junction nucleotides: 6. CDR1 and CDR2 (germline): MDHEN, SYDVKM. There are 15 residues in the CDR3. The DNA of the CDR3 is TGTGCCAGCAGTTTACGACTAGCGAGCTTCTACGAGCAGTACTTC. This translates into CASSLRLASFYEQYF.

The chain employs TRBV28 and TRBJ2-3; tentative D call: TRBD1 (6 bases). The CDR3 sequence is 15 residues long. V gave up 3 bases and J gave up 2 bases, with 12 bases separating them. Looked up from germline, CDR1 is MDHEN and CDR2 is SYDVKM. CDR3 loop: CASSFPGQLTDTQYF. The CDR3 region has the DNA TGTGCCAGCAGTTTCCCGGGACAACTCACAGATACGCAGTATTTT.

The rearrangement joins TRBV19 to TRBJ2-1; TRBD1 matches at 11 bases. Germline V lookup: CDR1 LNHDA, CDR2 SQIVND (reference sequence). The CDR3 extends over 15 amino acids. V gave up 10 bases and J gave up 2 bases; unmatched junction bases: 7. The CDR3 nucleotides are TGTGCCACCAGGACAGGGGGCGCCCCCTACAATGAGCAGTTCTTC. Its translation is CATRTGGAPYNEQFF.

Only a few counts were recorded for this clone. The V gene is TRBV11-2, the J gene TRBJ2-7; the match to TRBD2 covers 12 bases. Trimming at V came to 4 bases and at J to 3 bases, leaving 4 bases not matched to a gene. This CDR3 has 15 amino acids. Germline CDR1 reads SGHAT; CDR2 reads FQNNGV. DNA for the CDR3: TGTGCCAGCAGCTCCGGACTAGCGGGGAACTACGAGCAGTACTTC. Translating it yields CASSSGLAGNYEQYF.

This chain connects TRBV12-5 to TRBJ2-1; D call uncertain. Per germline, CDR1 LGHNT and CDR2 FRNRAP. The CDR3 has 13 residues. V was clipped by 7 bases and J by 5 bases, with 12 bases between them. DNA of the CDR3: TGTGCTAGTGACAGAGTTCGAAACAATGAGCAGTTCTTC. It yields the protein CASDRVRNNEQFF.

V is TRBV6-5 and J is TRBJ1-1; possibly TRBD1 for D (6 bases). The CDR3 extends over 14 amino acids. V was shortened by 9 bases and J by 4 bases, with 18 bases between the two germline ends. Germline-derived CDR1 and CDR2 are MNHEY and SVGAGI. The CDR3 nucleotides read TGTGCCAGTTATATTAGGGGGTACGGCACTGAAGCTTTCTTT. This sequence encodes CASYIRGYGTEAFF.

V is TRBV9 and J is TRBJ2-2; 8 bases are a match to TRBD2. This CDR3 is built from 15 residues. V shed 1 base, J shed 3 bases, and the junction held 2 bases outside the gene matches. Germline V gene data show CDR1 as SGDLS and CDR2 as YYNGEE. CDR3 residues: CASSVLAGHTGELFF. For the CDR3, the DNA is TGTGCCAGCAGCGTACTAGCGGGCCACACCGGGGAGCTGTTTTTT. The full variable domain, completed using reference TRBV9 and TRBJ2-2, is DSGVTQTPKHLITATGQRVTLRCSPRSGDLSVYWYQQSLDQGLQFLIQYYNGEERAKGNILERFSAQQFPDLHSELNLSSLELGDSALYFCASSVLAGHTGELFFGEGSRLTVL.

DNA for the CDR3: TGTGCCAGCAGCTTAGATTGGGGAGTTCGCTACGAGCAGTACTTC. It is translated as CASSLDWGVRYEQYF. The chain recombines TRBV7-2 with TRBJ2-7, with a tentative D call TRBD2 (5 bases). CDR1 SGHTA and CDR2 FQGNSA come from the germline V gene. The CDR3 runs to 15 residues. V was pared by 1 base and J by 3 bases, with 13 bases between.